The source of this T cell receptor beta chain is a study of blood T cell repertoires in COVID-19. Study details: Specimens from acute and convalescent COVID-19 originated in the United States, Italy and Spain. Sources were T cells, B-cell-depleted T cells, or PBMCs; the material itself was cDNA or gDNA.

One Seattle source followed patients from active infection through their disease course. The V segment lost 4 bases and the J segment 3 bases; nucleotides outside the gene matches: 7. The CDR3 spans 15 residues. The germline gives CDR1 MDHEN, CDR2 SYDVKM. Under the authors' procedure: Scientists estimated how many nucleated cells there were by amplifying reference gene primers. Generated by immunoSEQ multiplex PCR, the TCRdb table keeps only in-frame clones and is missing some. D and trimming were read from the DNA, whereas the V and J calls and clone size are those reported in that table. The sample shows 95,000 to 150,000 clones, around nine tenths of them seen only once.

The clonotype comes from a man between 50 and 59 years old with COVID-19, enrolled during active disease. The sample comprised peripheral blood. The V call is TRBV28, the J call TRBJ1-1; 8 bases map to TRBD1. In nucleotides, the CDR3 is TGTGCCAGCAGTTCTGCAGGGGGCGAGGACACTGAAGCTTTCTTT. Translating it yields CASSSAGGEDTEAFF.